Sequencing of this TCR beta chain was carried out in a study of beta chain features in type 1 diabetes (dated by TCRdb to about 2018). Background on the whole study: Mean age, gender distribution, total cell number and subset yield were not different between patients and healthy donors. Across all samples, some 110,000,000 sorted cells were examined, and cell number per subset correlated strongly with RNA yield. In the study, recently diagnosed type 1 diabetes patients and matched healthy donors were compared on the TCRB repertoires of their sorted circulating CD4+ T cell subsets. Regulatory and stem cell-like memory subsets were obtained from only 8 patients and roughly 8 healthy donors, while naive and central memory subsets were obtained from all 28 donors.

A single peripheral blood draw of approximately 100 mL on average was collected from each donor into heparinised tubes. Naive, central memory, regulatory and stem cell-like memory CD4+ T cells were sorted on a BD FACSAria II using a panel including CD45RO, CCR7, CD25, CD127, CD95 and CD27. Every sorted population had a purity above 95%. PBMCs were isolated immediately by Lymphoprep density gradient centrifugation and stained directly without culture. So that batch effects would be minimized, each experiment stained and sorted samples in pairs, pairing one healthy donor with one patient. CDR1 SGHTA and CDR2 FQGNSA were looked up in the germline V gene. V and J lose 1 base and 3 bases, and a span of 7 bases separates them. The CDR3 numbers 14 residues from cysteine through phenylalanine. Only the CDR3 portion is preserved as DNA: 42 bases, with reading frame beginning at the first base. The High Capacity cDNA Reverse Transcription Kit was used to reverse transcribe all of the isolated RNA, meaning that expressed TCRB transcripts were what got sequenced. Deep immunoSEQ sequencing was applied to naive, central memory and regulatory T cell samples, giving an average of about 3.7 million total reads per sample. After sorted cells were lysed in RLT buffer, RNA was extracted with DNase-treated RNeasy Micro or Mini kits, with the choice depending on cell number. Each cell subset was processed separately to prevent cross-contamination, with patient and healthy donor samples processed together. The immunoSEQ multiplex PCR was used to amplify TCRB sequences from cDNA, yielding 87-bp fragments that span the CDR3 region. The amplicons were sequenced using the Illumina HiSeq platform. Processing in the source paper ran as follows. PCR bias was corrected computationally using synthetic template baselines, and reads within Hamming distance 2 were collapsed, with unmergeable singletons discarded. Reads were aligned against IMGT to assign V, D and J genes, CDR3 length and insertions or deletions at six rearrangement sites. Within each subset, clonotype counts were normalized to sorted cell number, after which true diversity and Gini coefficients were computed with the tcR R package. The overlap coefficient, calculated on TCRB nucleotide sequences, was used to quantify repertoire sharing. The clones in this table, taken by TCRdb from immuneACCESS, are in-frame only. Not every clone is retained; where verified, under half of the shortfall comes from an unresolved V gene, and the cause of the rest is unknown. The DNA was the basis for D and trimming; V, J and clone size are from that table. This sample lists about 160,000 clones; 7.8% were detected once. Around 0.94% of the sample lies in the top ten.

In regard to this clone: It has no known antigen specificity. Per-nucleotide qualities are absent, and no much larger clonotype sits a single base away.

The research as a whole found: Because the HLA sub-analyses included only small numbers of individuals, any influence of HLA type on TCRB rearrangement was left unresolved. Because cDNA was sequenced instead of genomic DNA, activated cells with high expression could be over-represented, although the groups did not differ in activation or CD3 levels. At VDJ recombination sites, type 1 diabetes patients had fewer insertions and more deleted nucleotides, which implies abnormalities in thymic rearrangement. A moderate but significant shortening of TCRB CDR3 length was observed in type 1 diabetes patients in all four CD4+ subsets. PCR might favor shorter templates, but patient and control samples were amplified and corrected together, so any skew would affect both groups equally. The naive, central memory and regulatory TCRB repertoires appeared to resemble one another more closely among patients than among healthy donors.

This TCR came from a woman in her forties with type 1 diabetes. The chain is assembled from TRBV7-2 and TRBJ2-4; the D gene is not confidently resolved. What was sequenced was central memory CD4+ T cells from blood. The CDR3 sequence is CASSLGLVKNIQYF. The nucleotides are TGTGCCAGCAGCTTAGGGCTGGTCAAAAACATTCAGTACTTC.